The present entry profiles one T cell receptor (beta chain) with its context. V was cut by 10 bases and J by 0 bases, with 13 bases left in between. This CDR3 spans 14 amino acids. Looked up from germline, CDR1 is MNHNS and CDR2 is SASEGT. This sample is drawn from a study of cytotoxic CD8 clonotypes in ibrutinib-treated CLL. Across the whole study: Patients gave response samples after a median around 11 months of treatment, range 6 to 36.

The assay was immunoSEQ multiplex PCR, and TCRdb's table has in-frame clones only and misses some. The sample lists under 150,000 clones, around 80% seen once, with roughly 3.5% in the top ten. The receptor comes from a human donor with chronic lymphocytic leukemia. The sample was PBMCs, taken after 24 months of ibrutinib treatment. The chain links TRBV6-1 to TRBJ1-5; no reliable D call. In DNA, the CDR3 is TGTGCCACCCGGATTACGAGTAGCAATCAGCCCCAGCATTTT. It is translated as CATRITSSNQPQHF.